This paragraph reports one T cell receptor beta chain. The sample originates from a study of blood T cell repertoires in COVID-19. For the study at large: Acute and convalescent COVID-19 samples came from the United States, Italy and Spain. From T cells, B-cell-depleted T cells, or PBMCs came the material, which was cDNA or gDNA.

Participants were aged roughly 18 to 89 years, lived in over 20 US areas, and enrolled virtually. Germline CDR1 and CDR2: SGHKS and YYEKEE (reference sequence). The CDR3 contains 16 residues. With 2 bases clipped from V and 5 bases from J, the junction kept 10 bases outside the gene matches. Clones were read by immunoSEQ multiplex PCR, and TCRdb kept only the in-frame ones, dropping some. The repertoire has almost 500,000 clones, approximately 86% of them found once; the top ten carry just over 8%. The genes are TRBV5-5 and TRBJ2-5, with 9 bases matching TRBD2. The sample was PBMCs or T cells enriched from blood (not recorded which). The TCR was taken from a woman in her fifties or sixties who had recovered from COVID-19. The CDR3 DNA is TGTGCCAGCAGCTTCCTGGGGACTAGCTTGATGGAGACCCAGTACTTC. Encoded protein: CASSFLGTSLMETQYF.